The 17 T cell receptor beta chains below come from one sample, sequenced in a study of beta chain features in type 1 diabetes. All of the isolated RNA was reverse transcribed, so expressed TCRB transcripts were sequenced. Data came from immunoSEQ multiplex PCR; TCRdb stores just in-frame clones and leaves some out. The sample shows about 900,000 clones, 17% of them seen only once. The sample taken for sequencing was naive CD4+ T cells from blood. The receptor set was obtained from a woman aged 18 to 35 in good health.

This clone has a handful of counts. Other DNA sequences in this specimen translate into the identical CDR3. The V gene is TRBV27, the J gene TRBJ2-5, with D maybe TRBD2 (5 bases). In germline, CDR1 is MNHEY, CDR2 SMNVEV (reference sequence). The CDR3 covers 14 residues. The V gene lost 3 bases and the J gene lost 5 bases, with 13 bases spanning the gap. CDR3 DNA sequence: TGTGCCAGCAGTTTTTCGGGATCGGCTGAGACCCAGTACTTC. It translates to CASSFSGSAETQYF.

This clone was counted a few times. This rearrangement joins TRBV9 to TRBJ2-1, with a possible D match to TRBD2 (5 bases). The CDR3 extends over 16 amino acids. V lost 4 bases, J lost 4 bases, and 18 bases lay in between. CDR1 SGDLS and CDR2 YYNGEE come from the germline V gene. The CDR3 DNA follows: TGTGCCAGCAGCCCTGAGGGTCGGCGGATGTACAATGAGCAGTTCTTC. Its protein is CASSPEGRRMYNEQFF. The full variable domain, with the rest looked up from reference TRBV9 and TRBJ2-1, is DSGVTQTPKHLITATGQRVTLRCSPRSGDLSVYWYQQSLDQGLQFLIQYYNGEERAKGNILERFSAQQFPDLHSELNLSSLELGDSALYFCASSPEGRRMYNEQFFGPGTRLTVL.

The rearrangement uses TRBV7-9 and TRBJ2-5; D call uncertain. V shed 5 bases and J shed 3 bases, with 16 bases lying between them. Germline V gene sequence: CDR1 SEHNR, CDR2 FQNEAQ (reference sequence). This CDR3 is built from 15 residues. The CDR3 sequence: CASSSALVYEETQYF. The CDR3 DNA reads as TGTGCCAGCAGCAGTGCTTTGGTGTACGAAGAGACCCAGTACTTC.

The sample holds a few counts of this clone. The CDR3 nucleotides read TGTGCCAGCAGCTTGCGAGGTGCGTCCTACGAGCAGTACTTC. The encoded protein is CASSLRGASYEQYF. V gene TRBV11-3 combines with J gene TRBJ2-5; no reliable D call. The assigned J gene may be wrong: the sequence end matches TRBJ2-7 better. This CDR3 has 14 amino acids. From germline, CDR1 is SGHNT and CDR2 YENEEA.

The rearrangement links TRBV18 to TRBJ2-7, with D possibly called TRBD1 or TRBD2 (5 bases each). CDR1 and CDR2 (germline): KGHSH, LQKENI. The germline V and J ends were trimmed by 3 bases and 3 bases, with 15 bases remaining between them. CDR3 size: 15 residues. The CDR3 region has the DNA TGTGCCAGCTCACCGAGCCGGGACGTCTACTACGAGCAGTACTTC. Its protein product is CASSPSRDVYYEQYF.

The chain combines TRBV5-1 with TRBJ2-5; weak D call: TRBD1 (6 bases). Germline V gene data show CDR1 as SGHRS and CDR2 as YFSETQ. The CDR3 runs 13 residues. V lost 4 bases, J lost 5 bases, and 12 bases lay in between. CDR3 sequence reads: CASSTQGWETQYF. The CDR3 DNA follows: TGCGCCAGCAGCACCCAGGGGTGGGAGACCCAGTACTTC.

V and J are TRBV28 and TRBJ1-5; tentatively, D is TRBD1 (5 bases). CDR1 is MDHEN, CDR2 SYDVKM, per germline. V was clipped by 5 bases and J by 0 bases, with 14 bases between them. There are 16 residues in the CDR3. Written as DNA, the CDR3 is TGTGCCAGCAGTATAACAGGCCGCACTAGCAATCAGCCCCAGCATTTT. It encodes CASSITGRTSNQPQHF.

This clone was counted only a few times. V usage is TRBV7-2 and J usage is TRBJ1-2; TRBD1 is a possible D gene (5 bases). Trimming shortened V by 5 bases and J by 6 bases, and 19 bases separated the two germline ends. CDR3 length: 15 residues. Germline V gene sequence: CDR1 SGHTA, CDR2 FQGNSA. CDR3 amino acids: CASSPRSGFRDGYTF. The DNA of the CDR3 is TGTGCCAGCAGCCCCAGGTCAGGGTTTCGGGATGGCTACACCTTC. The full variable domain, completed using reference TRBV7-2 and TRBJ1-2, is GAGVSQSPSNKVTEKGKDVELRCDPISGHTALYWYRQSLGQGLEFLIYFQGNSAPDKSGLPSDRFSAERTGGSVSTLTIQRTQQEDSAVYLCASSPRSGFRDGYTFGSGTRLTVV.

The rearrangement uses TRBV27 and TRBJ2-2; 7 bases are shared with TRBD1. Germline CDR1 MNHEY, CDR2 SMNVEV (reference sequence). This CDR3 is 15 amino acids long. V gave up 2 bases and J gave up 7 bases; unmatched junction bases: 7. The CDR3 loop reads CASSLGQAEVGELFF. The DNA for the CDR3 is TGTGCCAGCAGTTTAGGACAGGCCGAGGTCGGGGAGCTGTTTTTT.

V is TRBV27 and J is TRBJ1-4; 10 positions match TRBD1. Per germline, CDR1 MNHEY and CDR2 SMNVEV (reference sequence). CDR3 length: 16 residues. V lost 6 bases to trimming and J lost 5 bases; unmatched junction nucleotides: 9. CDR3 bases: TGTGCCAGCAGCGAATCAACGGGACAGGGGAATGAAAAACTGTTTTTT. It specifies CASSESTGQGNEKLFF. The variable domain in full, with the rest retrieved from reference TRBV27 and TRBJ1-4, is EAQVTQNPRYLITVTGKKLTVTCSQNMNHEYMSWYRQDPGLGLRQIYYSMNVEVTDKGDVPEGYKVSRKEKRNFPLILESPSPNQTSLYFCASSESTGQGNEKLFFGSGTQLSVL.

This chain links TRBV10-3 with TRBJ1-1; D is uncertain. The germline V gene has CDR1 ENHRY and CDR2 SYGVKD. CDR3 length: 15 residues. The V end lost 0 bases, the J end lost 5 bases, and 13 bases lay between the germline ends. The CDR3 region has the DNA TGTGCCATCAGTGAGTCGGGTAGTGGACGAACTGAAGCTTTCTTT. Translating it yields CAISESGSGRTEAFF.

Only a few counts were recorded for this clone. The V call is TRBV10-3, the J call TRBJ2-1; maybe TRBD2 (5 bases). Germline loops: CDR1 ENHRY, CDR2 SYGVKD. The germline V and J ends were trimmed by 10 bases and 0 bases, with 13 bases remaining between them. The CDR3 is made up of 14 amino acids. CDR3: CATEPGGSYNEQFF. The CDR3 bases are TGTGCCACCGAGCCTGGAGGCTCCTACAATGAGCAGTTCTTC.

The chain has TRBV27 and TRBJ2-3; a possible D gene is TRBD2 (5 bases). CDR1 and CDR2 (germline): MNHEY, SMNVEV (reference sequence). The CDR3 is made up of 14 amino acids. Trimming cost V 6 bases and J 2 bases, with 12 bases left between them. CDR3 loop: CASSGRRNTDTQYF. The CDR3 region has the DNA TGTGCCAGCAGCGGCCGGAGGAACACAGATACGCAGTATTTT.

The CDR3 protein is CASSQDLGPLDTIYF. In nucleotides, the CDR3 is TGCGCCAGCAGCCAAGATCTGGGCCCCTTAGACACCATATATTTT. The rearrangement uses TRBV4-3 and TRBJ1-3, with D unresolved. In germline, CDR1 is LGHNA, CDR2 YSLEER. V was clipped by 0 bases and J by 8 bases, with 14 bases between them. There are 15 residues in the CDR3.

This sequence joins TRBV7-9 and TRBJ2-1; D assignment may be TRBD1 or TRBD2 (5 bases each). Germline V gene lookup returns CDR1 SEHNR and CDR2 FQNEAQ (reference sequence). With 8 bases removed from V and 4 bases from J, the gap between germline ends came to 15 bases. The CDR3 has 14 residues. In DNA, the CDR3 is TGTGCCAGCGCCCTGGCAGGGAGTTACAATGAGCAGTTCTTC. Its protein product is CASALAGSYNEQFF. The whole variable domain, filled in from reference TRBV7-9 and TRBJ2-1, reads DTGVSQNPRHKITKRGQNVTFRCDPISEHNRLYWYRQTLGQGPEFLTYFQNEAQLEKSRLLSDRFSAERPKGSFSTLEIQRTEQGDSAMYLCASALAGSYNEQFFGPGTRLTVL.

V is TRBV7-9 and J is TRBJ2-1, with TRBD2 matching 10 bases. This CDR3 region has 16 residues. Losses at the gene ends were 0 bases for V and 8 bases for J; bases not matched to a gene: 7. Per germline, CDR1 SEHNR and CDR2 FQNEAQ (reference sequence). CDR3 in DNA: TGTGCCAGCAGCTTAGCGGAGTACCTAGCGGGAGATGAGCAGTTCTTC. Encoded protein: CASSLAEYLAGDEQFF.

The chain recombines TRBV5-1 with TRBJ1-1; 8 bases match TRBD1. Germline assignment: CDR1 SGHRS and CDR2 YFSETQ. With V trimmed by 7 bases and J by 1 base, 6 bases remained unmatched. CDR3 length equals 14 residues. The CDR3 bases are TGCGCCAGCGTGGTAGGGACAGGGAACACTGAAGCTTTCTTT. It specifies CASVVGTGNTEAFF.